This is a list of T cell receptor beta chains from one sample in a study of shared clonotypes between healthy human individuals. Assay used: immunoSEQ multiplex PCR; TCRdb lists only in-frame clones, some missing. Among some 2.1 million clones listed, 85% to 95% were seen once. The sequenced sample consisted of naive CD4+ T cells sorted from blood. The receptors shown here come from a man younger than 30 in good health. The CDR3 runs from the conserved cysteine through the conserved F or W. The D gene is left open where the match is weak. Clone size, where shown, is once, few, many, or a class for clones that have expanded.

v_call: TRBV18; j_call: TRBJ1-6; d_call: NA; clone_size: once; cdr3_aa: CASLTPGSPLHF; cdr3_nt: TGTGCCAGCTTAACGCCCGGTTCACCCCTCCACTTT
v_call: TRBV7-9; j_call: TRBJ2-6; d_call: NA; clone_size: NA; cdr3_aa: CASRRRTPSGANVLTF; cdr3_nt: TGTGCCAGCAGGAGGAGGACTCCCTCTGGGGCCAACGTCCTGACTTTC
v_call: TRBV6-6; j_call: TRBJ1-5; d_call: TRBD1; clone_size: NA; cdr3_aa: CASSLRTGGSNQPQHF; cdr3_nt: TGTGCCAGCAGTCTTCGGACAGGGGGCAGCAATCAGCCCCAGCATTTT
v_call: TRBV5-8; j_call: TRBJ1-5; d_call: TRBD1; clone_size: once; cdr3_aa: CASSPGTGAFSNQPQHF; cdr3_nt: TGTGCCAGCAGCCCCGGGACAGGGGCGTTCAGCAATCAGCCCCAGCATTTT
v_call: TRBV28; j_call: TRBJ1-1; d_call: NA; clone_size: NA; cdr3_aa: CASSLETVNTEAFF; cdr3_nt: TGTGCCAGCAGTTTAGAGACGGTGAACACTGAAGCTTTCTTT
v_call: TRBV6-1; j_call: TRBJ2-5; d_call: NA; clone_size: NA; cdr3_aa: CASSRQQETQYF; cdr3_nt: TGTGCCAGCAGCCGACAGCAAGAGACCCAGTACTTC
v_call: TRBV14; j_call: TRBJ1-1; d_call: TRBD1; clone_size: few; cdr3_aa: CASSPQGVGEAFF; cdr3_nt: TGTGCCAGCAGCCCCCAGGGGGTGGGCGAAGCTTTCTTT
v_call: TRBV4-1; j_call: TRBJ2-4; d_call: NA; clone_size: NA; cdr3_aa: CASSQVYAVRGDKNIQYF; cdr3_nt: TGCGCCAGCAGCCAAGTATACGCGGTTAGGGGGGACAAAAACATTCAGTACTTC
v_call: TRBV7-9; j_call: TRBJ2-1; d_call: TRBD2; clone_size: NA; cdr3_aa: CASSSGGNAYNEQFF; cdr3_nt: TGTGCCAGCAGCTCGGGAGGAAATGCCTACAATGAGCAGTTCTTC
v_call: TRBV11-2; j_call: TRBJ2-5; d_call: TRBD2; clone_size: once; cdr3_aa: CASRLAGAPETQYF; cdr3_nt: TGTGCCAGCCGACTAGCGGGAGCCCCAGAGACCCAGTACTTC
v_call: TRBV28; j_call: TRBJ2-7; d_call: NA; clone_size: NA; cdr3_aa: CASSSRDAPEEQYF; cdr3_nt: TGTGCCAGCAGTTCCCGGGACGCCCCTGAAGAGCAGTACTTC
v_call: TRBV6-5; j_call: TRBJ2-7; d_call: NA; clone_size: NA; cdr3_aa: CASTPSAVGSYEQYF; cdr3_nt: TGTGCCAGCACTCCTAGCGCGGTGGGGTCCTACGAGCAGTACTTC
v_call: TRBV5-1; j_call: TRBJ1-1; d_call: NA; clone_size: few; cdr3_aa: CASSLQENTEAFF; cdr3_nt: TGCGCCAGCAGCTTGCAGGAGAACACTGAAGCTTTCTTT
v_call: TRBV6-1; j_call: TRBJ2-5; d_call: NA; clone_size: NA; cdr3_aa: CASSEGLSSETQYF; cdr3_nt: TGTGCCAGCAGTGAAGGATTGAGTTCTGAGACCCAGTACTTC
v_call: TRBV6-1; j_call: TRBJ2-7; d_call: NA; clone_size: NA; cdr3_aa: CASSGLGPVYEQYF; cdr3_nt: TGTGCCAGCAGTGGGTTGGGCCCCGTCTACGAGCAGTACTTC
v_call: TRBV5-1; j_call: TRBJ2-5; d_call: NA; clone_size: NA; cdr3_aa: CASSLGLQETQYF; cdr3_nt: TGCGCCAGCAGCTTGGGACTGCAAGAGACCCAGTACTTC
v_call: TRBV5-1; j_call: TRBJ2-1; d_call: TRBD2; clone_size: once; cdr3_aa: CASSLEGLAGVNEQFF; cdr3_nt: TGCGCCAGCAGCTTGGAAGGACTAGCGGGAGTTAATGAGCAGTTCTTC
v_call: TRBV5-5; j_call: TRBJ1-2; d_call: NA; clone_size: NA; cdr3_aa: CASSLVRGGESEGYTF; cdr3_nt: TGTGCCAGCAGCTTGGTCAGGGGTGGGGAATCGGAAGGCTACACCTTC
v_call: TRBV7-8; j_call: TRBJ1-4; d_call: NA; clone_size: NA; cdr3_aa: CASSLVGGRDNEKLFF; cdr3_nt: TGTGCCAGCAGCTTAGTTGGCGGCAGGGATAATGAAAAACTGTTTTTT
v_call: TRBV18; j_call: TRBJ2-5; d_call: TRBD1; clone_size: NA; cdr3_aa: CASSLGTGGAETQYF; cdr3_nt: TGTGCCAGCTCACTAGGGACAGGGGGCGCCGAGACCCAGTACTTC
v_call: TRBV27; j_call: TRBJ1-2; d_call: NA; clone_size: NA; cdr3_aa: CASSLLGTYGYTF; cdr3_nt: TGTGCCAGCAGTTTATTAGGAACCTATGGCTACACCTTC
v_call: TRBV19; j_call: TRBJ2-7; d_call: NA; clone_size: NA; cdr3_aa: CASNPQRSYEQYF; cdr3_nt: TGTGCCAGTAATCCTCAGCGGTCCTACGAGCAGTACTTC
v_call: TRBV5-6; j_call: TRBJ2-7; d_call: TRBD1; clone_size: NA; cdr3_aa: CASSLVDRGNGNEQYF; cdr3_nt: TGTGCCAGCAGCTTGGTCGACAGGGGGAATGGAAACGAGCAGTACTTC
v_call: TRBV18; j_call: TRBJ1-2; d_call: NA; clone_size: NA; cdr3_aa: CASSPRTDLNYGYTF; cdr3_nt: TGTGCCAGCTCACCAAGAACGGACCTTAACTATGGCTACACCTTC
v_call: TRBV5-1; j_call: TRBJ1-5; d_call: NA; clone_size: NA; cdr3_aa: CASSPFTGEGQPQHF; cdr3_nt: TGCGCCAGCAGTCCCTTTACAGGTGAAGGGCAGCCCCAGCATTTT
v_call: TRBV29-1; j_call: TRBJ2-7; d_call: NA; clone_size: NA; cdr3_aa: CSAAGGYEQYF; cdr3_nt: TGCAGCGCCGCCGGAGGATACGAGCAGTACTTC
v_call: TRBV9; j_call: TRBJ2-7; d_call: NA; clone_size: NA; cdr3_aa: CASSSRGTDSYEQYF; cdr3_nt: TGTGCCAGCAGCTCACGCGGGACAGACTCCTACGAGCAGTACTTC
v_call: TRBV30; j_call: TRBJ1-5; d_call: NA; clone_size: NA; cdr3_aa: CAWSLQGGGNQPQHF; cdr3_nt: TGTGCCTGGAGTCTACAGGGAGGCGGCAATCAGCCCCAGCATTTT
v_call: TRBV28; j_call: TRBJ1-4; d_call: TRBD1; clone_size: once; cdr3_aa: CASSPFLGQGPNEKLFF; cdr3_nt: TGTGCCAGCAGTCCGTTCCTCGGACAGGGCCCTAATGAAAAACTGTTTTTT
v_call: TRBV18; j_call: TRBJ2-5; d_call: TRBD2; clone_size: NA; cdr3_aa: CASSPASGGAETQYF; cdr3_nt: TGTGCCAGCTCACCAGCTAGCGGGGGGGCAGAGACCCAGTACTTC
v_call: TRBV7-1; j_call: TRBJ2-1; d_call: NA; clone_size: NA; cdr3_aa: CASSSGLINEQFF; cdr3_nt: TGTGCCAGCAGTTCTGGACTCATTAATGAGCAGTTCTTC
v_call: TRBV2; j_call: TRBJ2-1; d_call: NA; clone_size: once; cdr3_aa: CASIARAPAYNEQFF; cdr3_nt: TGTGCCAGCATTGCAAGGGCTCCTGCCTACAATGAGCAGTTCTTC
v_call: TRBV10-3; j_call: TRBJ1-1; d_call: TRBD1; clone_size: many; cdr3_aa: CAISDRTGVKSFF; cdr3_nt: TGTGCCATCAGTGACAGGACAGGGGTCAAGTCTTTCTTT
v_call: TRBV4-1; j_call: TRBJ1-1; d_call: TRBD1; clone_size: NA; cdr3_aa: CASSHLVRDRNTEAFF; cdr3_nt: TGCGCCAGCAGCCACCTGGTTCGGGACAGAAACACTGAAGCTTTCTTT
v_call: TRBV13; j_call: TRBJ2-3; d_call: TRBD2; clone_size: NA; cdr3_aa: CASSPQGLAYTFTQYF; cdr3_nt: TGTGCCAGCAGCCCTCAGGGACTAGCCTACACATTTACGCAGTATTTT
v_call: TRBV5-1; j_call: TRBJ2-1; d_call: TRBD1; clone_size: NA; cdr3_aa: CASSARIDRVTYNEQFF; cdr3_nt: TGCGCCAGCAGCGCCCGAATAGACAGGGTGACCTACAATGAGCAGTTCTTC
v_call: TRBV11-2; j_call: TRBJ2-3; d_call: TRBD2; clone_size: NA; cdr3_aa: CASSLGGLAGAYTDTQYF; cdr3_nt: TGTGCCAGCAGCTTAGGGGGACTAGCGGGAGCCTACACAGATACGCAGTATTTT
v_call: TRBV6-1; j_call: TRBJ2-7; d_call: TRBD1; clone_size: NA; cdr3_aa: CASKLDRADYEQYF; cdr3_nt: TGTGCCAGCAAGCTAGACAGGGCGGACTACGAGCAGTACTTC
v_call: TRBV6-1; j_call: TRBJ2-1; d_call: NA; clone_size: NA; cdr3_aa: CASSEPRPEQFF; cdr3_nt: TGTGCCAGCAGTGAACCCCGGCCTGAGCAGTTCTTC
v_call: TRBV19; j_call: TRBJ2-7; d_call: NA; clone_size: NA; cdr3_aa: CASSISREIGYEQYF; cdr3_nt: TGTGCCAGTAGTATAAGCAGGGAGATTGGCTACGAGCAGTACTTC
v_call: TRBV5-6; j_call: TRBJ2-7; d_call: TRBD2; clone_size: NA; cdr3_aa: CASSPGLADFYEQYF; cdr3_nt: TGTGCCAGCAGCCCGGGACTAGCGGACTTCTACGAGCAGTACTTC
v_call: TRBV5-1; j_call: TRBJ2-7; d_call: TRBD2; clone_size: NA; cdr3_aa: CASRVGLAGTYEQYF; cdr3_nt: TGCGCCAGCAGGGTAGGACTAGCGGGGACCTACGAGCAGTACTTC
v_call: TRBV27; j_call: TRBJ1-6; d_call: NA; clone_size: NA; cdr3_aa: CASSLGGTVNSPLHF; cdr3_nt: TGTGCCAGCAGTTTAGGGGGGACGGTAAATTCACCCCTCCACTTT
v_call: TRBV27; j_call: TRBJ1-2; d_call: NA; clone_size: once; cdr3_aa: CASSFGVNYGYTF; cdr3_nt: TGTGCCAGCAGTTTCGGAGTTAACTATGGCTACACCTTC